This T cell receptor beta chain originates from a study of blood T cell repertoires in COVID-19. The V end was cut by 6 bases, the J end by 2 bases, with 11 bases between. The CDR3 is 14 residues long. Germline V lookup: CDR1 MNHNS, CDR2 SASEGT. Sequencing was performed with immunoSEQ multiplex PCR; in TCRdb, only in-frame clones are kept and a portion is missing. This sample has 200,000 to 300,000 clones; nearly 90% occur once, and the top ten carry roughly 0.8%. The chain employs TRBV6-1 and TRBJ1-5; D is possibly TRBD1 (5 bases). The TCR comes from a young woman with acute or convalescent COVID-19. Sequenced sample: peripheral blood. CDR3 nucleotides: TGTGCCAGCAGGGGGCAGGGCGGCAATCAGCCCCAGCATTTT. It translates to CASRGQGGNQPQHF.